The next 11 T cell receptor beta chains were all read from a single sample in a study of early T cells in non-severe SARS-CoV-2 infection. MiXCR, applied by TCRdb to the 5' RACE reads, yields one record per CDR3 protein. The sample carries 100,000 or so distinct CDR3 sequences, roughly 15% recorded once. The input for sequencing was whole blood, taken at baseline. These TCRs come from an adult who was a healthcare worker with PCR-confirmed SARS-CoV-2 infection or an uninfected control (not recorded which).

This clonotype was picked up a small number of times. The DNA of the CDR3 is TGTGCCAGTAGGAAGGAGGGGCCGCAGTATTTT. It translates to CASRKEGPQYF. The V and J genes are TRBV19 and TRBJ2-3, with TRBD2 as a possible D gene (6 bases). The ends were cut back, 6 bases at V and 10 bases at J, with 11 bases in the middle. Germline lookup yields CDR1 LNHDA and CDR2 SQIVND (reference sequence). This CDR3 has 11 residues.

This clonotype was seen a few times. Here the CDR3 DNA reads TGTGCCAGCAGCCTGGGACTGGACGGATCCTACGAGCAGTACTTC. This gives the protein CASSLGLDGSYEQYF. The chain recombines TRBV5-6 with TRBJ2-7; D perhaps matches TRBD2 (6 bases). CDR3 length: 15 amino acids. V was pared by 4 bases and J by 1 base, with 15 bases between. Per germline, CDR1 SGHDT and CDR2 YYEEEE.

At least ten counts were recorded for this clonotype. Its ends do not fully match the called genes, so a read error is possible. This rearrangement joins TRBV9 to TRBJ1-5, with TRBD1 as a possible D gene (6 bases). CDR1 and CDR2 (germline): SGDLS, YYNGEE. This CDR3 has 14 residues. The DNA of the CDR3 is TGTGCCAGCAGTGTAGACCCTTGGGACAAGGCCCAGCATTTT. This translates into CASSVDPWDKAQHF.

The gene calls are TRBV10-3 and TRBJ2-3, with D perhaps matching TRBD2 (6 bases). This CDR3 comprises 14 residues. Between the trimmed V and J ends, which lost 6 bases and 2 bases, there was a span of 12 bases. Germline CDR1 is ENHRY and CDR2 is SYGVKD. The CDR3 DNA reads TGTGCCATCAGGGTAGCGGATACCACAGATACGCAGTATTTT. Protein sequence: CAIRVADTTDTQYF.

This clonotype was counted only a few times. V and J are TRBV5-1 and TRBJ2-7; D gene uncertain. The CDR3 extends over 13 amino acids. From germline, CDR1 is SGHRS and CDR2 YFSETQ. V was cut by 4 bases and J by 7 bases, with 15 bases left in between. CDR3 protein: CASSHEHLPEQYF. In DNA, the CDR3 is TGCGCCAGCAGCCACGAACACCTCCCTGAGCAGTACTTC. Using reference TRBV5-1 and TRBJ2-7 for the parts outside the CDR3, the full variable domain is KAGVTQTPRYLIKTRGQQVTLSCSPISGHRSVSWYQQTPGQGLQFLFEYFSETQRNKGNFPGRFSGRQFSNSRSEMNVSTLELGDSALYLCASSHEHLPEQYFGPGTRLTVT.

The chain carries TRBV7-9 and TRBJ2-7; D remains ambiguous. This CDR3 comprises 12 residues. Germline V gives CDR1 SEHNR, CDR2 FQNEAQ (reference sequence). V was shortened by 4 bases and J by 0 bases, with 4 bases between the two germline ends. The CDR3 DNA reads TGTGCCAGCAGCTCCTACTCCTACGAGCAGTACTTC. This codes for CASSSYSYEQYF.

This clonotype showed up just a few times. This sequence joins TRBV29-1 and TRBJ2-1; 8 positions agree with TRBD1. V shed 7 bases, J shed 4 bases, and the junction held 6 bases outside the gene matches. Germline CDR1 SQVTM, CDR2 ANQGSEA. The CDR3 totals 13 residues. As DNA, the CDR3 is TGCAGCGGCGGACAGGGAGTTTACAATGAGCAGTTCTTC. It yields the protein CSGGQGVYNEQFF.

Many counts were recorded for this clonotype. V and J are TRBV9 and TRBJ2-3; 7 bases fit TRBD2. The germline gives CDR1 SGDLS, CDR2 YYNGEE. The CDR3 has 16 residues. V gave up 0 bases and J gave up 2 bases; unmatched junction bases: 6. The CDR3 spells CASSVGLSGNTDTQYF. The CDR3 nucleotides read TGTGCCAGCAGCGTAGGGTTAAGCGGGAACACAGATACGCAGTATTTT. Combining the CDR3 with reference TRBV9 and TRBJ2-3 gives the whole variable domain DSGVTQTPKHLITATGQRVTLRCSPRSGDLSVYWYQQSLDQGLQFLIQYYNGEERAKGNILERFSAQQFPDLHSELNLSSLELGDSALYFCASSVGLSGNTDTQYFGPGTRLTVL.

This clonotype was seen only once. The chain carries TRBV4-1 and TRBJ2-7; perhaps D is TRBD1 or TRBD2 (5 bases each). The CDR3 loop spans 15 amino acids. V was pared by 1 base and J by 5 bases, with 15 bases between. The germline gives CDR1 MGHRA, CDR2 YSYEKL. Here the CDR3 reads CASSQVATWDHEQYF. The CDR3 nucleotides are TGCGCCAGCAGCCAAGTTGCGACATGGGACCACGAGCAGTACTTC.

This clonotype occurred a few times. The V gene is TRBV2, the J gene TRBJ2-7; the match to TRBD2 covers 7 bases. This CDR3 comprises 14 residues. V lost 4 bases to trimming and J lost 6 bases; unmatched junction nucleotides: 9. Germline V lookup: CDR1 SNHLY, CDR2 FYNNEI. CDR3 nucleotides: TGTGCCAGCAGTGCTCGGACTAGGGCGGGCGAGCAGTACTTC. This translates into CASSARTRAGEQYF.

This clonotype was counted a few times. The genes are TRBV20-1 and TRBJ1-1, with D hard to call. CDR3 length equals 12 residues. Germline CDR1 DFQATT, CDR2 SNEGSKA (reference sequence). Trimming shortened V by 2 bases and J by 4 bases, and 8 bases separated the two germline ends. CDR3 region: CSARPLGTEAFF. CDR3 DNA: TGCAGTGCTAGACCCCTGGGCACTGAAGCTTTCTTT.